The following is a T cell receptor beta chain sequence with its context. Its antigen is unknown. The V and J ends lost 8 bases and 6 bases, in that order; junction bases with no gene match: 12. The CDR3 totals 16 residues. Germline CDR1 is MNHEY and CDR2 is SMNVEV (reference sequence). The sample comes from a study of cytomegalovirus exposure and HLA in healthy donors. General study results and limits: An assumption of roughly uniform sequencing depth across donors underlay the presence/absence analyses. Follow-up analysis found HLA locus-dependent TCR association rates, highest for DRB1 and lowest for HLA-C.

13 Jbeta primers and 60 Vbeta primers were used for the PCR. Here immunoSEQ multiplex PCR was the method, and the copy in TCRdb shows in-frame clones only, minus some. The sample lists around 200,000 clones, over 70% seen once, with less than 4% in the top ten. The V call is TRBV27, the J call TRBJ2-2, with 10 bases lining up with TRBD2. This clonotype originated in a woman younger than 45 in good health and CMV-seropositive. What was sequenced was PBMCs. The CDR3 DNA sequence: TGTGCCAGCTCCCCGGAAGCGGGAGGGCCGGCCGGGGAGCTGTTTTTT. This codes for CASSPEAGGPAGELFF.